A single T cell receptor (beta chain) is shown here with its context. The data belong to a study of blood T cell repertoires in COVID-19. Study summary: Sample material is recorded as cDNA or gDNA derived from T cells, B-cell-depleted T cells, or PBMCs.

Under the authors' procedure: Nucleated cell counts were estimated from reference gene primer amplification. Measured with immunoSEQ multiplex PCR; TCRdb has only the in-frame clones, and not every one. V, J and clone size derive from that table, while D and trimming were established from the DNA sequence. The table includes some 240,000 clones, 84% detected once. The TCR originated in a man aged 50-59 years with active or convalescent COVID-19. Input material: peripheral blood.

The CDR3: CASSLGGSRGAYNEQFF. For the CDR3, the DNA is TGTGCCAGCTCCCTGGGGGGATCCAGAGGAGCCTACAATGAGCAGTTCTTC. This rearrangement joins TRBV18 to TRBJ2-1; D might be TRBD2 (6 bases). Per germline, CDR1 KGHSH and CDR2 LQKENI. V was trimmed by 6 bases and J by 2 bases, leaving 20 bases between them. This CDR3 comprises 17 residues.